This entry lists 14 T cell receptor beta chains sequenced from one sample in a study of cytomegalovirus exposure and HLA in healthy donors. The PCR used 60 Vbeta and 13 Jbeta primers. TCRdb keeps only in-frame clones here, not all; method: immunoSEQ multiplex PCR. The listing records 100,000 to 150,000 clones. Sample: PBMCs. These receptors all stem from a woman aged 40-49 years in good health and CMV-seronegative.

The rearrangement uses TRBV18 and TRBJ1-1, with 9 bases matching TRBD1. The germline CDR1 and CDR2 sequences are KGHSH and LQKENI. The CDR3 totals 15 residues. Losses at the gene ends were 2 bases for V and 7 bases for J; bases not matched to a gene: 8. The CDR3 region has the DNA TGTGCCAGCTCACCATTCGACAGGGGGGGAGGTGAAGCTTTCTTT. It is translated as CASSPFDRGGGEAFF.

The genes are TRBV18 and TRBJ2-6, with TRBD1 matching over 7 bases. CDR3 size: 16 residues. J was trimmed by 4 bases and V by 6 bases; bases with no gene match: 9. CDR1 is KGHSH, CDR2 LQKENI, per germline. The chain's CDR3 is CASSRDRLGGANVLTF. The CDR3 bases are TGTGCCAGCTCCCGGGACAGACTCGGAGGGGCCAACGTCCTGACTTTC. The full variable domain, rest sourced from reference TRBV18 and TRBJ2-6, is NAGVMQNPRHLVRRRGQEARLRCSPMKGHSHVYWYRQLPEEGLKFMVYLQKENIIDESGMPKERFSAEFPKEGPSILRIQQVVRGDSAAYFCASSRDRLGGANVLTFGAGSRLTVL.

The J gene is TRBJ1-1, the V gene TRBV6-5; D is unresolved. The CDR3 totals 16 residues. The germline V gene has CDR1 MNHEY and CDR2 SVGAGI. V was clipped by 2 bases and J by 1 base, with 14 bases between them. This chain's CDR3 is CASSYGQSRPNTEAFF. As DNA, the CDR3 is TGTGCCAGCAGTTACGGTCAGTCCAGGCCGAACACTGAAGCTTTCTTT.

The CDR3 protein is CSVEARQNTEAFF. CDR3 nucleotides: TGCAGCGTTGAAGCCCGACAGAATACTGAAGCTTTCTTT. The chain employs TRBV29-1 and TRBJ1-1; a weak D match, TRBD1 (5 bases). The V end lost 1 base, the J end lost 5 bases, and 11 bases lay between the germline ends. The CDR3 loop spans 13 amino acids. Germline assignment: CDR1 SQVTM and CDR2 ANQGSEA.

J is TRBJ1-2 and V is TRBV7-2; a weak D match, TRBD1 (6 bases). There are 13 residues in the CDR3. The germline V and J ends were trimmed by 1 base and 14 bases, with 17 bases remaining between them. Per germline, CDR1 SGHTA and CDR2 FQGNSA. The CDR3 sequence: CASSLDRRGGETF. CDR3 DNA: TGTGCCAGCAGCTTAGACCGTAGGGGGGGCGAAACCTTC.

The rearrangement links TRBV11-3 to TRBJ1-6; a possible D gene is TRBD1 (5 bases). Trimming took 5 bases from V and 7 from J, leaving 12 bases between them. CDR1 is SGHNT and CDR2 is YENEEA in the germline V gene. The CDR3 is made up of 14 amino acids. The DNA of the CDR3 is TGTGCCAGCAGCCAGGGCAGGCGAAATTCACCCCTCCACTTT. Its protein product is CASSQGRRNSPLHF.

The chain links TRBV5-1 to TRBJ1-1, with 10 bases aligning to TRBD1. With 0 bases clipped from V and 11 bases from J, the junction kept 4 bases outside the gene matches. The germline CDR1 and CDR2 sequences are SGHRS and YFSETQ. The CDR3 has 13 amino acids. The CDR3 DNA reads as TGCGCCAGCAGCTTGGGACAGGGGGCATTTGCTTTCTTT. This sequence encodes CASSLGQGAFAFF.

The rearrangement uses TRBV2 and TRBJ1-5; 9 nucleotides align to TRBD1. Losses at the gene ends were 8 bases for V and 4 bases for J; bases not matched to a gene: 3. Germline values: CDR1 SNHLY, CDR2 FYNNEI. The CDR3 is made up of 13 amino acids. CDR3 sequence: CASEGQGNQPQHF. The CDR3 DNA reads as TGTGCCAGCGAAGGACAGGGGAATCAGCCCCAGCATTTT.

The chain couples TRBV25-1 to TRBJ2-7; no firm D call. From germline, CDR1 is MGHDK and CDR2 SYGVNS. Trimming took off 5 bases at V and 12 bases at J, with 5 bases between the two ends. There are 8 residues in the CDR3. CDR3 DNA sequence: TGTGCCAGCAGTCTCTGGTACTTC. Translated: CASSLWYF.

V gene TRBV29-1 combines with J gene TRBJ2-1, with D unclear. Between the trimmed V and J ends, which lost 0 bases and 12 bases, there was a span of 6 bases. Per the germline V gene, CDR1 is SQVTM and CDR2 is ANQGSEA. The CDR3 sequence is 10 residues long. The CDR3 nucleotides are TGCAGCGTTGAAGAGGCCACGCAGTTCTTC. Translating it yields CSVEEATQFF.

The chain employs TRBV7-2 and TRBJ2-3; 10 nucleotides agree with TRBD2. The V segment lost 3 bases and the J segment 1 base; nucleotides outside the gene matches: 7. The CDR3 is 17 amino acids. Germline V CDR1 and CDR2: SGHTA, FQGNSA. The CDR3 sequence is CASSLPSGGSRTDTQYF. CDR3 coding DNA: TGTGCCAGCAGCTTGCCTAGCGGGGGCAGTCGCACAGATACGCAGTATTTT.

The chain links TRBV6-5 to TRBJ1-6; 7 bases agree with TRBD1. The CDR3 has 15 amino acids. The V gene's germline CDR1 is MNHEY and CDR2 SVGAGI. V lost 4 bases and J lost 5; bases outside the gene matches: 5. CDR3 amino acids: CASSFSGQHNSPLHF. The CDR3 nucleotides read TGTGCCAGCAGTTTCTCGGGACAGCATAATTCACCCCTCCACTTT.

The chain uses TRBV28 and TRBJ1-2; D might be TRBD1 (5 bases). The CDR3 covers 15 residues. CDR1 and CDR2 (germline): MDHEN, SYDVKM. Trimming stripped 2 bases from V and 4 bases from J, with 14 bases between. The DNA for the CDR3 is TGTGCCAGCAGTTTACCCGCAAGCGGGGGCTATGGCTACACCTTC. Translated, it gives CASSLPASGGYGYTF.

The chain couples TRBV28 to TRBJ1-2; no firm D call. V lost 6 bases, J lost 4 bases, and 21 bases lay in between. Germline V CDR1 and CDR2: MDHEN, SYDVKM. CDR3 length equals 16 residues. In DNA form, the CDR3 reads TGTGCCAGCAGCCCTCCATCAGGCCAAAGCGGCTATGGCTACACCTTC. Its protein is CASSPPSGQSGYGYTF.